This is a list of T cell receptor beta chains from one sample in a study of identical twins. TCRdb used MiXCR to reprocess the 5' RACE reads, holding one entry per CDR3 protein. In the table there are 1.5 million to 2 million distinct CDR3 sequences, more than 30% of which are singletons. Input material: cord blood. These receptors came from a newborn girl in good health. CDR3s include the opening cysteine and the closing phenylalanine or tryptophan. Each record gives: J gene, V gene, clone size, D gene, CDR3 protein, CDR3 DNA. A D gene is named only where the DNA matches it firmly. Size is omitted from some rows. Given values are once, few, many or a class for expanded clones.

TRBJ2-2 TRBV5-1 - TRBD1 CASSLQWGQANTGELFF TGCGCCAGCAGCTTGCAGTGGGGACAGGCGAACACCGGGGAGCTGTTTTTT
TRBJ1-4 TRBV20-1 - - CSARDPKNEKLFF TGCAGTGCTCGGGACCCAAAGAATGAAAAACTGTTTTTT
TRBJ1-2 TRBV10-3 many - CAISGVANYGYTF TGTGCCATCAGTGGAGTAGCTAACTATGGCTACACCTTC
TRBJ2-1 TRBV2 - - CASSEVVGAYNEQFF TGTGCCAGCAGTGAAGTGGTCGGGGCCTACAATGAGCAGTTCTTC
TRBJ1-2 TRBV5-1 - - CASSLGGKDGYTF TGCGCCAGCAGCTTGGGGGGGAAGGATGGCTACACCTTC
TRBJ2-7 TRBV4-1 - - CASGQDWRTQVAQYF TGCGCCAGCGGCCAAGATTGGCGGACCCAAGTGGCCCAGTACTTC
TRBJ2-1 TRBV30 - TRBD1 CAWSTGTGHYNEQFF TGTGCCTGGAGTACCGGGACAGGGCACTACAATGAGCAGTTCTTC
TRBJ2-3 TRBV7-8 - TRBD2 CASWEGLTSTDTQYF TGTGCCAGCTGGGAGGGGCTAACGAGCACAGATACGCAGTATTTT
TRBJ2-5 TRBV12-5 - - CASGLKGQETQYF TGTGCTAGTGGTTTAAAGGGGCAAGAGACCCAGTACTTC
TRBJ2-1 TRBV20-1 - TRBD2 CSAREPRLAGGNEQFF TGCAGTGCTAGAGAGCCCCGACTAGCGGGAGGCAATGAGCAGTTCTTC
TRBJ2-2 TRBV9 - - CASSPLGGTSVTGELFF TGTGCCAGCAGCCCCCTAGGGGGAACTAGCGTCACCGGGGAGCTGTTTTTT
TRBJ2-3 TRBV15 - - CATSILLPAGYTDTQYF TGTGCCACCAGCATTCTTCTGCCAGCAGGATACACAGATACGCAGTATTTT
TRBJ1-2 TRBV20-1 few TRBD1 CSAFIVGGADRANYGYTF TGCAGTGCTTTTATAGTAGGGGGGGCAGACAGGGCTAACTATGGCTACACCTTC
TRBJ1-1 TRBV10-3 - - CAISESGIPEAFF TGTGCCATCAGTGAGTCGGGGATCCCTGAAGCTTTCTTT
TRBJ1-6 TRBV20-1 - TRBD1 CSSGTGTNSPLHF TGCAGTTCCGGGACAGGGACTAATTCACCCCTCCACTTT
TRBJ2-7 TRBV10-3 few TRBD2 CAISSVSGSLEQYF TGTGCCATCAGTTCGGTCAGCGGGAGCCTCGAGCAGTACTTC
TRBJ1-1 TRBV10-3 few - CAISDPGSGVEAFF TGTGCCATCAGTGACCCCGGGTCAGGGGTTGAAGCTTTCTTT
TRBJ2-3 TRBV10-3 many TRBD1 CAISGLQGAGDTQYF TGTGCCATCAGTGGTCTACAGGGGGCGGGAGATACGCAGTATTTT
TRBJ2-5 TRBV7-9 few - CASSFGVVRDNQETQYF TGTGCCAGCAGCTTTGGAGTTGTGCGGGACAACCAAGAGACCCAGTACTTC
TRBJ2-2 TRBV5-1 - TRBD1 CASSLVVGQSTGELFF TGCGCCAGCAGCTTGGTAGTGGGACAGTCCACCGGGGAGCTGTTTTTT
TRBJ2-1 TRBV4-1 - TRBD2 CASSRGLAGLTHYNEQFF TGCGCCAGCAGCCGAGGGCTAGCGGGACTGACCCACTACAATGAGCAGTTCTTC
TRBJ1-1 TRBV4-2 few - CASSQDRGAGAEAFF TGTGCCAGCAGCCAAGATCGGGGGGCTGGAGCTGAAGCTTTCTTT
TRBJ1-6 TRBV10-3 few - CAIGGSVSNSPLHF TGTGCCATCGGGGGTAGCGTCTCGAATTCACCCCTCCACTTT
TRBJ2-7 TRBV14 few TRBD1 CASSPPGQSSYEQYF TGTGCCAGCAGCCCCCCGGGACAGTCCTCCTACGAGCAGTACTTC
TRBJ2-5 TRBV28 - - CASSPPLVPNEQYF TGTGCCAGCAGTCCCCCACTAGTCCCTAATGAGCAGTACTTC
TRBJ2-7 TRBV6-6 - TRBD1 CASSYRTGQYEQYF TGTGCCAGCAGTTACAGGACAGGACAGTACGAGCAGTACTTC
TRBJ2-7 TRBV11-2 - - CASSQYSWDQAYEQYF TGTGCCAGCAGCCAATACAGTTGGGACCAAGCCTACGAGCAGTACTTC
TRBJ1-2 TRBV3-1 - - CASSRDSDLGPYGYTF TGTGCCAGCAGCCGGGACTCGGACCTAGGTCCCTATGGCTACACCTTC
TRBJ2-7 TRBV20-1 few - CSASTPYSYEQYF TGCAGTGCTTCTACTCCCTACTCCTACGAGCAGTACTTC
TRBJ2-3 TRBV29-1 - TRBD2 CSVGAAGGPGDTQYF TGCAGCGTTGGGGCAGCGGGAGGGCCTGGAGATACGCAGTATTTT
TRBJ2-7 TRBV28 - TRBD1 CASSFRTGDRYEQYF TGTGCCAGCAGTTTCCGGACAGGGGATCGCTACGAGCAGTACTTC
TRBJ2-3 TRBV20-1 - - CSATYGGSTDTQYF TGCAGTGCTACCTATGGCGGGAGCACAGATACGCAGTATTTT
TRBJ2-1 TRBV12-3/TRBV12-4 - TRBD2 CASSFSLAVYDEQFF TGTGCCAGCAGTTTCAGCCTAGCGGTTTACGATGAGCAGTTCTTC
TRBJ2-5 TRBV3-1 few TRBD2 CASSQLAGGLQETQYF TGTGCCAGCAGCCAACTAGCGGGGGGCCTCCAAGAGACCCAGTACTTC
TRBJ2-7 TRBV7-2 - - CASSLAGDSREQYF TGTGCCAGCAGCTTAGCTGGTGACTCTCGTGAGCAGTACTTC
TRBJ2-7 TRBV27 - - CASSYQWGSYEQYF TGTGCCAGTAGTTACCAGTGGGGGTCCTACGAGCAGTACTTC
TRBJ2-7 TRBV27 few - CASSQTRDTYEQYF TGTGCCAGCAGTCAAACCAGGGACACCTACGAGCAGTACTTC
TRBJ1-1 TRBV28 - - CASTVRGTEAFF TGTGCCAGTACCGTCAGGGGCACTGAAGCTTTCTTT
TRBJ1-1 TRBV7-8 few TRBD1 CASSSKGAMNTEAFF TGTGCCAGCAGTTCTAAGGGGGCTATGAACACTGAAGCTTTCTTT
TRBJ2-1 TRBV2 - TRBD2 CAGAGLAGVNEQFF TGTGCCGGCGCGGGACTAGCGGGAGTCAATGAGCAGTTCTTC
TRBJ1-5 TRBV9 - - CASGPGLSNQPQHF TGTGCCAGCGGCCCGGGACTGTCTAATCAGCCCCAGCATTTT
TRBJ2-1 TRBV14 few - CASSQDFGQPYNEQFF TGTGCCAGCAGCCAAGATTTCGGACAGCCCTACAATGAGCAGTTCTTC
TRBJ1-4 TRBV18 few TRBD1 CASTGQLNEKLFF TGTGCCAGCACGGGACAGCTTAATGAAAAACTGTTTTTT
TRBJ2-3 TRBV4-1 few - CASSHVGRTSRAVDTQYF TGCGCCAGCAGCCATGTAGGAAGAACGTCGCGGGCGGTGGATACGCAGTATTTT
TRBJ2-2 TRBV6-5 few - CASRRTLTGELFF TGTGCCAGCAGGAGAACCCTGACCGGGGAGCTGTTTTTT
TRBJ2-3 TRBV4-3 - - CASSQEPYTDTQYF TGCGCCAGCAGCCAAGAACCCTACACAGATACGCAGTATTTT
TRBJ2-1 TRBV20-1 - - CSATGRSYNEQFF TGCAGTGCTACTGGCCGCTCCTACAATGAGCAGTTCTTC
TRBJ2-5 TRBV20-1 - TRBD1 CSARPGTGSETHYF TGCAGTGCTAGACCGGGGACAGGGAGTGAGACCCACTACTTC
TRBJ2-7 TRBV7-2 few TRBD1 CASSFLSGRTGGFSYEQYF TGTGCCAGCAGCTTTCTTTCGGGTCGAACAGGGGGCTTTTCCTACGAGCAGTACTTC
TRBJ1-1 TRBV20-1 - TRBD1 CSASNRGMNTEAFF TGCAGTGCTAGTAACAGGGGGATGAACACTGAAGCTTTCTTT
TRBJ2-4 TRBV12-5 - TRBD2 CASGLGLALAKNIQYF TGTGCTAGTGGTCTGGGACTAGCGCTAGCCAAAAACATTCAGTACTTC
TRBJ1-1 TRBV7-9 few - CASSFGQLQPRDTEAFF TGTGCCAGCAGCTTCGGACAACTACAACCCAGGGACACTGAAGCTTTCTTT
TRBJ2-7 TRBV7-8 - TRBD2 CASSYQREGKDEQYF TGTGCCAGCAGCTACCAGCGGGAGGGTAAGGACGAGCAGTACTTC
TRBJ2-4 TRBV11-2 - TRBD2 CASSLALGLAGTPNIQYF TGTGCCAGCAGCTTAGCCCTGGGGCTAGCGGGAACACCCAACATTCAGTACTTC